These T cell receptor beta chains were read from a single sample in a study of monozygotic twins with inflammatory bowel disease. TCRdb reprocessed the 5' RACE reads and reports one entry per CDR3 protein, with no DNA. The sample totals about 300,000 distinct CDR3 sequences. The sample consisted of blood. These receptors all come from a human donor with ulcerative colitis or Crohn's disease, or a healthy co-twin of an affected twin (not recorded which). Each CDR3 is given with its conserved first and last residue. Each record gives: CDR3 protein, CDR3 length, V gene, J gene.

CASSLDSGRSQHF,13,TRBV11-2,TRBJ1-5
CASSLGTSRQTQYF,14,TRBV7-2,TRBJ2-5
CASSVNHGPYEQYF,14,TRBV9,TRBJ2-7
CASSYGQANGNTIYF,15,TRBV6-5,TRBJ1-3
CASSLGLTNYEQYF,14,TRBV5-6,TRBJ2-7
CSVQLSGANVLTF,13,TRBV29-1,TRBJ2-6
CASSITGTDNNEQFF,15,TRBV7-2,TRBJ2-1
CATSREGQGPYEQYF,15,TRBV15,TRBJ2-7
CASSPRVAGNSDTQYF,16,TRBV9,TRBJ2-3
CATSRVGGLEQYF,13,TRBV15,TRBJ2-7
CASSPGVNEQFF,12,TRBV18,TRBJ2-1
CASSPRDRGHNEQFF,15,TRBV28,TRBJ2-1
CASSVAWGRLSGYTF,15,TRBV9,TRBJ1-2
CASSLGNRGSYEQYF,15,TRBV5-6,TRBJ2-7
CATSRGGTGYGYTF,14,TRBV15,TRBJ1-2
CASSPSGDANTQYF,14,TRBV7-2,TRBJ2-3
CASRSPAGGQRETQYF,16,TRBV7-2,TRBJ2-5
CSARKLDTGGHGYTF,15,TRBV20-1,TRBJ1-2
CAILRASGVYEQYF,14,TRBV10-3,TRBJ2-7
CSAIPQSANTGELFF,15,TRBV20-1,TRBJ2-2
CASSLDVGQFF,11,TRBV7-9,TRBJ2-1
CASSPDRGNQETQYF,15,TRBV7-2,TRBJ2-5
CSVEATGELFF,11,TRBV29-1,TRBJ2-2
CASNRQMNTEAFF,13,TRBV2,TRBJ1-1
CASSYAGQETQYF,13,TRBV6-2/TRBV6-3,TRBJ2-5
CASSQDSGSGGDTQYF,16,TRBV4-2,TRBJ2-3
CASSLQEATNYGYTF,15,TRBV7-9,TRBJ1-2
CSATPGVGGRQPQHF,15,TRBV20-1,TRBJ1-5
CASSRAGYNEQFF,13,TRBV6-2/TRBV6-3,TRBJ2-1
CASSLKKWQGTTNEKLFF,18,TRBV7-7,TRBJ1-4
CASSPKWGPALKNGYTF,17,TRBV14,TRBJ1-2
CASSIQGANTEAFF,14,TRBV19,TRBJ1-1
CASSLIGSGEGSNQPQHF,18,TRBV7-8,TRBJ1-5
CASSANTGLDEQFF,14,TRBV9,TRBJ2-1
CASRPGGEETQYF,13,TRBV4-1,TRBJ2-5
CASRDTSGAYNEQFF,15,TRBV12-3/TRBV12-4,TRBJ2-1
CASSFGQDSNQPQHF,15,TRBV12-3/TRBV12-4,TRBJ1-5
CASILGVNTEAFF,13,TRBV12-3/TRBV12-4,TRBJ1-1
CASSPQGMGNSPLHF,15,TRBV7-9,TRBJ1-6
CASSSRGADEQYF,13,TRBV7-9,TRBJ2-7
CASGLVQGPEKSTGELFF,18,TRBV12-5,TRBJ2-2
CASSLGAGAAYEQYF,15,TRBV5-1,TRBJ2-7
CASSQVLRGVHGYTF,15,TRBV3-1,TRBJ1-2
CASRKRGSQETQYF,14,TRBV6-1,TRBJ2-5
CASRATSGEKNIQYF,15,TRBV28,TRBJ2-4
CASNRAETQYF,11,TRBV6-2/TRBV6-3,TRBJ2-5
CSARDKRGVNTEAFF,15,TRBV20-1,TRBJ1-1
CASSLRPDNEQFF,13,TRBV7-9,TRBJ2-1
CASSLDAGTDTQYF,14,TRBV28,TRBJ2-3
CASRRDRGGGNEQFF,15,TRBV5-4,TRBJ2-1
CASRFGLLSSYEQYF,15,TRBV6-2/TRBV6-3,TRBJ2-7
CSARSGGLDGELFF,14,TRBV20-1,TRBJ2-2
CSVSAYRGESGYTF,14,TRBV29-1,TRBJ1-2